These 2 T cell receptor beta chains were all obtained from the same sample, sequenced in a study of CD8 T cells in Susac syndrome. RNA, at roughly 0.45 to 1 ug, was reverse transcribed with random hexamers. TCRdb reanalysed the immunoSEQ multiplex PCR reads using MiXCR and keeps one entry per CDR3 protein. The top ten hold around 0.099% of the sample, which has a few hundred thousand distinct CDR3 sequences, around 95% seen once. Sequencing was done on a sample of CD4+ T cells from PBMCs. The source is a human donor with multiple sclerosis.

V gene TRBV29-1 combines with J gene TRBJ1-2; D call uncertain. V was cut by 4 bases and J by 5 bases, with 8 bases left in between. The germline CDR1 and CDR2 sequences are SQVTM and ANQGSEA. The CDR3 spans 11 residues. As DNA, the CDR3 is TGCAGCGTTGGATTTTCTTATGGCTACACCTTC. It codes for CSVGFSYGYTF.

The gene calls are TRBV30 and TRBJ2-2; D gene unclear. CDR1 is GTSNPN, CDR2 SVGIG, per germline (reference sequence). The CDR3 spans 15 residues. The V gene lost 0 bases and the J gene lost 6 bases, with 14 bases spanning the gap. In DNA form, the CDR3 reads TGTGCCTGGAGTGTGGGTCCCAGACACCCCGGGGAGCTGTTTTTT. This sequence encodes CAWSVGPRHPGELFF.